This entry describes one TCR beta chain. Germline lookup yields CDR1 SGDLS and CDR2 YYNGEE. Trimming removed 0 bases at V and 0 bases at J, with 10 bases between. This CDR3 spans 17 amino acids. This entry belongs to a study of early T cells in non-severe SARS-CoV-2 infection. TCRdb used MiXCR to reprocess the 5' RACE reads, holding one entry per CDR3 protein. Among about 42,000 distinct CDR3 sequences listed, around 6.8% were seen once. J is TRBJ1-6 and V is TRBV9; unclear D gene. The sequencing input was whole blood. The receptor was isolated from an adult who was a healthcare worker with PCR-confirmed SARS-CoV-2 infection or an uninfected control (not recorded which). CDR3 DNA: TGTGCCAGCAGCGTAGAAGGTAGCCACTCCTATAATTCACCCCTCCACTTT. Its translation: CASSVEGSHSYNSPLHF.